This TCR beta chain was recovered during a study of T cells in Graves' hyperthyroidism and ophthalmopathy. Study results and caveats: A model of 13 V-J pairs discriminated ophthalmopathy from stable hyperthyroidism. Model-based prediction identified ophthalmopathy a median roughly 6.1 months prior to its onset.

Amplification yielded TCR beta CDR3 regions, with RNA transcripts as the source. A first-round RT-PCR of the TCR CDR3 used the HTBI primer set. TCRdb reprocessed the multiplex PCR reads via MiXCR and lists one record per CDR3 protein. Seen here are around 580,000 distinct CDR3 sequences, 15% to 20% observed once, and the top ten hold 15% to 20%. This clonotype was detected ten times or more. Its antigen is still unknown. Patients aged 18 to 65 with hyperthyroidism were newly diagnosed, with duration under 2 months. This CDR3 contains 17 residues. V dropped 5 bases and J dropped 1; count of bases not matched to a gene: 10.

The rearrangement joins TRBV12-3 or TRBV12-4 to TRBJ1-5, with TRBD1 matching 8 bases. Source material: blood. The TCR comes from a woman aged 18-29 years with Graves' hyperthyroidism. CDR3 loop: CASSPGGRTGSNQPQHF. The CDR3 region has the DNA TGTGCCAGCAGTCCAGGGGGCAGAACGGGGAGCAATCAGCCCCAGCATTTT.